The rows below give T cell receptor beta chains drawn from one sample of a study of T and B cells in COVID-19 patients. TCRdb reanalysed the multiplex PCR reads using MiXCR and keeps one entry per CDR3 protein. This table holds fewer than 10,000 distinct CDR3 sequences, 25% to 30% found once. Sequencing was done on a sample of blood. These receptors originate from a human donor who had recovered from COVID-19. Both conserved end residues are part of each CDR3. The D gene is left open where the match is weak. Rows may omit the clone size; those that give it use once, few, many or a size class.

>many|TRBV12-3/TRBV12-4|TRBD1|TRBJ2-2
CASSLRQGAGGELFF
TGTGCCAGCAGTTTGAGACAGGGGGCTGGCGGGGAGCTGTTTTTT
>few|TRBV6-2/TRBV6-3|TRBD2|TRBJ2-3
CASSLQRGPITDTQYF
TGTGCCAGCAGTTTACAGCGGGGGCCTATCACAGATACGCAGTATTTT
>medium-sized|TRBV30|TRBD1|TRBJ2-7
CAWSDRDGYEQYF
TGTGCCTGGAGCGACAGGGACGGCTACGAGCAGTACTTC
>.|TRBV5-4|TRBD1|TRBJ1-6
CASSFGTDFTPLHF
TGTGCCAGCAGCTTTGGGACAGACTTTACACCCCTCCACTTT
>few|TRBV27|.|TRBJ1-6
CASSLTYNSPLHF
TGTGCCAGCAGTTTAACCTATAATTCACCCCTCCACTTT
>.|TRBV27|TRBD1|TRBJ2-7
CASSLIDRGGIYEQYF
TGTGCCAGCAGCCTCATTGACAGGGGTGGTATCTACGAGCAGTACTTC
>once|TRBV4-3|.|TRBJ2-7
CASSQDRASPYEQYF
TGCGCCAGCAGCCAAGACAGGGCCTCCCCCTACGAGCAGTACTTC
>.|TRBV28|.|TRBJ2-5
CASRLTWNKETQYF
TGTGCCAGCAGACTGACATGGAACAAAGAGACCCAGTACTTC
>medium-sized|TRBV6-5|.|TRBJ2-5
CASSYSGEPGAQYF
TGTGCCAGCAGTTACTCGGGAGAGCCAGGGGCCCAGTACTTC
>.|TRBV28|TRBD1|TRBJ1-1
CASTTGGGIDTEAFF
TGTGCCAGCACCACAGGGGGCGGAATAGACACTGAAGCTTTCTTT
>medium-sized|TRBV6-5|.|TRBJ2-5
CASSRTDGETQYF
TGTGCCAGCAGCCGTACCGACGGGGAGACCCAGTACTTC
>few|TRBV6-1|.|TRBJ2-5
CASSETGKPPGTQYF
TGTGCCAGCAGTGAAACCGGGAAACCCCCAGGGACCCAGTACTTC
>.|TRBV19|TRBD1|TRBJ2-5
CASPTTGFVQETQYF
TGTGCCAGCCCCACGACAGGGTTTGTCCAAGAGACCCAGTACTTC
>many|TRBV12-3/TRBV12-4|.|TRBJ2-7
CASSPEDGSSYEQYF
TGTGCCAGCAGTCCAGAGGACGGGAGCTCCTACGAGCAGTACTTC
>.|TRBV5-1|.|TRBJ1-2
CASSLEFYGYTF
TGCGCCAGCAGCTTGGAATTCTATGGCTACACCTTC
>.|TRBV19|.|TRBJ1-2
CASSMQGYGYTF
TGTGCCAGTAGTATGCAGGGGTATGGCTACACCTTC
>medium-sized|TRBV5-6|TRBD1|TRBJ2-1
CASSSTGGNEQFF
TGTGCCAGCAGCTCGACAGGGGGGAATGAGCAGTTCTTC
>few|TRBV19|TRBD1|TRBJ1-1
CASSMTGEWTEAFF
TGTGCCAGTAGTATGACAGGGGAGTGGACTGAAGCTTTCTTT
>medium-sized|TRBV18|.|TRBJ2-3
CASSPSAGLTDTQYF
TGTGCCAGCTCACCCTCCGCGGGACTCACAGATACGCAGTATTTT
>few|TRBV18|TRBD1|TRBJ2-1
CASSPEMGQGYNEQFF
TGTGCCAGCTCACCGGAAATGGGACAGGGTTACAATGAGCAGTTCTTC
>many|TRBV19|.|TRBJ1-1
CASSILRQNTEAFF
TGTGCCAGTAGTATACTTCGCCAGAACACTGAAGCTTTCTTT
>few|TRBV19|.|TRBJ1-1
CATRTGRGEAFF
TGTGCCACCAGAACAGGGCGGGGTGAAGCTTTCTTT
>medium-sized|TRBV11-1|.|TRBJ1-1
CASSLKDSGTEAFF
TGTGCCAGCAGCCTGAAGGACAGTGGCACTGAAGCTTTCTTT
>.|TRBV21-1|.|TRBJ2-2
CASTPIEMAGGGDGELFF
TGTGCCAGCACCCCAATAGAGATGGCGGGGGGGGGGGACGGGGAGCTGTTTTTT
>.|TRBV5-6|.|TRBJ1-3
CASSLGQTGNTIYF
TGTGCCAGCAGCTTGGGTCAGACTGGAAACACCATATATTTT
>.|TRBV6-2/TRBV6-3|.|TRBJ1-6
CASSTEGDPIHF
TGTGCCAGCAGTACCGAAGGGGACCCCATCCACTTT
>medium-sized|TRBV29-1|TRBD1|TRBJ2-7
CSVSGTGHLSYEQYF
TGCAGCGTGTCAGGGACAGGCCATCTCTCCTACGAGCAGTACTTC
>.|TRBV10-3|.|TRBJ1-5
CAISPGEGAGQPQHF
TGTGCCATCAGTCCAGGGGAAGGGGCCGGGCAGCCCCAGCATTTT
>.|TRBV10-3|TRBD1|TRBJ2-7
CAIRETGGEQYF
TGTGCCATCAGGGAGACAGGGGGCGAGCAGTACTTC
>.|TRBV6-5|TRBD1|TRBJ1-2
CASSLGPDRAYGYTF
TGTGCCAGCAGCCTAGGCCCGGACAGGGCCTATGGCTACACCTTC
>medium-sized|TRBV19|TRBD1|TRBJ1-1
CASSPPRDREAEAFF
TGTGCCAGTAGTCCGCCGAGGGACAGGGAGGCTGAAGCTTTCTTT
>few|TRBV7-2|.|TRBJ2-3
CASSARTLGDTDTQYF
TGTGCCAGCAGCGCGAGGACTCTGGGCGACACAGATACGCAGTATTTT